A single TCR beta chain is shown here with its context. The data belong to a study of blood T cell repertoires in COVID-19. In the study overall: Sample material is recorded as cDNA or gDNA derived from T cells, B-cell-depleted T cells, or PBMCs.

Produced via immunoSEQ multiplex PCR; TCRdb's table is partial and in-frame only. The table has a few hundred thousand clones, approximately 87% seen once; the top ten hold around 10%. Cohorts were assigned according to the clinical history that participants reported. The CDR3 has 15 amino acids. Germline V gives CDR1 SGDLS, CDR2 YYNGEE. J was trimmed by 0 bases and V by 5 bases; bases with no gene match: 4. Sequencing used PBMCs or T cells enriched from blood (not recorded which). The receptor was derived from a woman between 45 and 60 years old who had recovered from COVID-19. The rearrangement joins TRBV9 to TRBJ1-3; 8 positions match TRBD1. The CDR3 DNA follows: TGTGCCAGCAGTGGACAGGGTCTCTCTGGAAACACCATATATTTT. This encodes CASSGQGLSGNTIYF. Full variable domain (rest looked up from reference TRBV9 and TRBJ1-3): DSGVTQTPKHLITATGQRVTLRCSPRSGDLSVYWYQQSLDQGLQFLIQYYNGEERAKGNILERFSAQQFPDLHSELNLSSLELGDSALYFCASSGQGLSGNTIYFGEGSWLTVV.